This T cell receptor beta chain appears in the sequencing data of a study of blood T cell repertoires in COVID-19. Recovered status applied to Cohort 3 donors who had two consecutive negative PCRs. It also applied to those with clearance or with symptom resolution. Generated by immunoSEQ multiplex PCR, the TCRdb table keeps only in-frame clones and is missing some. The sample lists 200,000 to 250,000 clones; over 80% were seen once. V lost 1 base and J 3 bases, leaving 9 bases between the germline ends. The length of the CDR3 is 14 residues. Per germline, CDR1 SGHNT and CDR2 YENEEA. The clonotype was recovered from a woman aged 40 to 55 who had recovered from COVID-19. The chain carries TRBV11-3 and TRBJ1-1; the D is unclear. Input material: PBMCs or T cells enriched from blood (not recorded which). CDR3: CASSLAQTHTEAFF. CDR3 coding DNA: TGTGCCAGCAGCTTAGCACAGACCCACACTGAAGCTTTCTTT.